What follows are 17 T cell receptor delta chains derived from one specimen sequenced in a study of delta chains in infants with herpesvirus infections. Gamma-chain- and delta-chain-specific primers converted PBMC RNA into TCR cDNA. TCRdb fed the RT-PCR reads into CATT to redo clone calling. The sample shows approximately 1,500 delta-chain clones, roughly 30% of them seen only once. Sample: peripheral blood, taken at time point 1 of longitudinal follow-up. These receptors all come from a human donor who was a Ugandan infant, either HIV-exposed or HIV-unexposed (not recorded which).

A few counts support this clone. The gene calls are TRDV3 and TRDJ1; TRDD3 matches at 9 bases. Germline CDR1 reads TVYSNPD; CDR2 reads GDNSRS (reference sequence). The junction had 11 bases not matched to a gene; V was cut back by 1 base and J by 2 bases. This CDR3 has 16 amino acids. CDR3 protein: CAFTNRGLGETDKLIF. The CDR3 DNA follows: TGTGCCTTTACCAACAGGGGACTGGGGGAAACCGATAAACTCATCTTT.

Relative to its sample, this clone is large. The chain is built from TRDV2 and TRDJ1; TRDD3 aligns across 12 bases. The CDR3 runs to 18 residues. Germline assignment: CDR1 GEAIGNYY and CDR2 EKD. V was clipped by 3 bases and J by 0 bases; unmatched bases: 10. CDR3 in DNA: TGTGCCTGTGACCCAGCTACTGGGGGATACTCGTACACCGATAAACTCATCTTT. Protein product: CACDPATGGYSYTDKLIF.

By sample fraction, this clone is large. The chain couples TRDV2 to TRDJ3; D perhaps matches TRDD3 (6 bases). The germline gives CDR1 GEAIGNYY, CDR2 EKD. V dropped 2 bases and J dropped 0 bases, with 10 bases sitting between them. The CDR3 extends over 17 amino acids. In nucleotides, the CDR3 is TGTGCCTGTGACAGTCTGGGGAACTCCTGGGACACCCGACAGATGTTTTTC. It is translated as CACDSLGNSWDTRQMFF.

Notes on this clone: One end of the junction fails to match germline, which may point to a read error. J is TRDJ2 and V is TRDV1, with 12 bases lining up with TRDD3. This CDR3 comprises 23 residues. Per germline, CDR1 TSWWSYY and CDR2 QGS. The CDR3: CALGELRVSWGIRGYPLTAQLFF. The CDR3 DNA reads as TGTGCTCTTGGGGAACTCCGAGTGTCCTGGGGGATACGCGGATATCCTTTGACGGCACAACTCTTCTTT.

CDR3 amino acids: CALGETFPYFTDKLIF. DNA of the CDR3: TGTGCTCTTGGGGAAACCTTCCCATATTTCACCGATAAACTCATCTTT. The V gene is TRDV1, the J gene TRDJ1; D might be TRDD2 (6 bases). The V and J ends lost 2 bases and 1 base respectively, with 14 bases between them. This CDR3 is 16 amino acids long. Germline assignment: CDR1 TSWWSYY and CDR2 QGS.

This clone counts as large. CDR3 amino acids: CACDKVLGDTSWDTRQMFF. The CDR3 region has the DNA TGTGCCTGTGACAAAGTACTGGGGGATACGTCCTGGGACACCCGACAGATGTTTTTC. The J gene is TRDJ3, the V gene TRDV2, with 13 bases aligning to TRDD3. V dropped 2 bases and J dropped 1; count of bases not matched to a gene: 4. The CDR3 covers 19 residues. Germline values: CDR1 GEAIGNYY, CDR2 EKD.

This clone was seen only a few times. The rearrangement uses TRDV1 and TRDJ1; TRDD2 agrees at 9 bases. Germline values: CDR1 TSWWSYY, CDR2 QGS. The CDR3 covers 22 residues. J gave up 4 bases and V 2 bases, and 26 bases lay outside the gene matches. CDR3 sequence reads: CALGESGLPTKIHGYSNDKLIF. CDR3 bases: TGTGCTCTTGGGGAATCCGGCCTTCCTACGAAGATACATGGGTACTCGAACGATAAACTCATCTTT.

This clone was found a few times. The J gene was identified as TRDJ1, and no V gene was called; TRDD3, the table's D call, lacks a check against the DNA. CDR3 length: 18 residues. CDR3 region: CATWSGCRWGIPTDKLIF. The CDR3 nucleotides read TGTGCCACCTGGTCGGGGTGTCGCTGGGGGATACCCACCGATAAACTCATCTTT.

This clone has just a few counts. The chain employs TRDV2 and TRDJ3; D gene ambiguous. This CDR3 contains 16 residues. Germline V gene sequence: CDR1 GEAIGNYY, CDR2 EKD. Trimming cost V 1 base and J 1 base, with 7 bases left between them. This CDR3 reads CACDTVGSWDTRQMFF. Written as DNA, the CDR3 is TGTGCCTGTGACACGGTCGGATCCTGGGACACCCGACAGATGTTTTTC.

The chain joins TRDV1 to TRDJ1; D gene uncertain. CDR3 length: 20 residues. Germline loops: CDR1 TSWWSYY, CDR2 QGS. V was cut by 8 bases and J by 1 base, with 32 bases left in between. CDR3 residues: CALSTGSAPAKRPGTDKLIF. DNA of the CDR3: TGTGCTCTTTCTACGGGGTCGGCTCCTGCCAAAAGGCCAGGCACCGATAAACTCATCTTT.

CDR3 loop: CALGEGVLKIILLGDTERDKLIF. The DNA for the CDR3 is TGTGCTCTTGGGGAAGGGGTCCTCAAAATCATTTTACTGGGGGATACGGAAAGAGATAAACTCATCTTT. This sequence joins TRDV1 and TRDJ1, with 13 bases aligning to TRDD3. CDR1 and CDR2 from the germline V gene are TSWWSYY and QGS. The CDR3 covers 23 residues. The V and J ends lost 2 bases and 5 bases, in that order; junction bases with no gene match: 26.

There are a few counts of this clone. The chain recombines TRDV2 with TRDJ1; TRDD3 aligns across 8 bases. The CDR3 loop spans 19 amino acids. Germline CDR1 and CDR2: GEAIGNYY and EKD. V lost 3 bases, J lost 0 bases, and 17 bases stayed unmatched. DNA for the CDR3: TGTGCCTGTGACCCTTTGACTGGGGGCTCCCTATCTGACACCGATAAACTCATCTTT. This codes for CACDPLTGGSLSDTDKLIF.

The chain links TRDV1 to TRDJ1, with 13 nucleotides matching TRDD3. This CDR3 is built from 21 residues. The V gene's germline CDR1 is TSWWSYY and CDR2 QGS. V gave up 4 bases and J gave up 4 bases; unmatched junction bases: 21. CDR3 residues: CALGAQQPCGYTGGYVDKLIF. The DNA of the CDR3 is TGTGCTCTTGGGGCCCAACAACCTTGCGGGTACACTGGGGGATACGTCGATAAACTCATCTTT.

By proportion, this clone is large. The gene calls are TRDV2 and TRDJ1; D unclear. The CDR3 spans 13 residues. Germline V gene lookup returns CDR1 GEAIGNYY and CDR2 EKD. Trimming left V 2 bases short and J 0 bases short, with 6 bases between. CDR3 region: CACDKLNTDKLIF. DNA for the CDR3: TGTGCCTGTGACAAACTAAACACCGATAAACTCATCTTT.

The table lists this clone with a few counts. V gene TRDV1 combines with J gene TRDJ1; 9 bases align to TRDD3. Germline CDR1 reads TSWWSYY; CDR2 reads QGS. This CDR3 spans 17 amino acids. V lost 0 bases, J lost 7 bases, and 12 bases stayed unmatched. CDR3 bases: TGTGCTCTTGGGGAACTAGTGACGCGACTGGGGGAACCTAAACTCATCTTT. Its protein product is CALGELVTRLGEPKLIF.

Within the sample, this clone is large (0.1 to 1%). The chain employs TRDV1 and TRDJ1; 8 bases map to TRDD3. V lost 4 bases and J lost 0; bases outside the gene matches: 10. CDR3 length: 17 residues. Germline CDR1 and CDR2: TSWWSYY and QGS. CDR3: CALGVMTILGDTDKLIF. The CDR3 nucleotides are TGTGCTCTTGGGGTGATGACAATACTGGGGGACACCGATAAACTCATCTTT.

This chain uses TRDV3 with TRDJ1; no clear D. Looked up from germline, CDR1 is TVYSNPD and CDR2 is GDNSRS (reference sequence). The CDR3 runs 13 residues. V was clipped by 0 bases and J by 7 bases, with 15 bases between them. CDR3 bases: TGTGCCTTTAGGACCCACTGCGGCTTTAAACTCATCTTT. Encoded protein: CAFRTHCGFKLIF.